One sample yielded the 9 T cell receptor beta chains listed below, sequenced in a study of T cell changes during pregnancy in multiple sclerosis. Some clones are missing from TCRdb's copy, which holds only in-frame ones; the method was immunoSEQ multiplex PCR. The sample consists of over 35,000 clones, about 90% of them appearing once. Material: CD8+ T cells from peripheral blood mononuclear cells, obtained in the first trimester of pregnancy. These TCRs come from a female donor with multiple sclerosis, enrolled in a pregnancy study.

V gene TRBV7-9 combines with J gene TRBJ1-2; D uncertain. In germline, CDR1 is SEHNR, CDR2 FQNEAQ (reference sequence). Trimming shortened V by 1 base and J by 0 bases, and 12 bases separated the two germline ends. The CDR3 consists of 16 residues. Here the CDR3 DNA reads TGTGCCAGCAGCTTAGTCCCCCCGGCGGCTAACTATGGCTACACCTTC. Its translation: CASSLVPPAANYGYTF. The whole variable domain, remainder taken from reference TRBV7-9 and TRBJ1-2, is DTGVSQNPRHKITKRGQNVTFRCDPISEHNRLYWYRQTLGQGPEFLTYFQNEAQLEKSRLLSDRFSAERPKGSFSTLEIQRTEQGDSAMYLCASSLVPPAANYGYTFGSGTRLTVV.

The rearrangement links TRBV6-4 to TRBJ2-2, with D possibly TRBD2 on 5 matching bases. V lost 4 bases and J 4 bases, leaving 7 bases between the germline ends. The germline CDR1 and CDR2 sequences are MRHNA and SNTAGT. CDR3 length equals 13 residues. Written as DNA, the CDR3 is TGTGCCAGCAGTGCGGGGAGCACCGGGGAGCTGTTTTTT. It is translated as CASSAGSTGELFF.

The rearrangement uses TRBV5-4 and TRBJ2-2; tentatively, D is TRBD1 (5 bases). V shed 4 bases and J shed 6 bases, with 19 bases lying between them. Per the germline V gene, CDR1 is SGHNT and CDR2 is YYREEE (reference sequence). This CDR3 comprises 16 residues. The CDR3 sequence: CASSPESGRGAGELFF. Written as DNA, the CDR3 is TGTGCCAGCAGCCCCGAGAGTGGTAGGGGTGCCGGGGAGCTGTTTTTT.

The DNA of the CDR3 is TGTGCCAGCAGCCAAACGCAGGGGCGGACTGAAGCTTTCTTT. Residues: CASSQTQGRTEAFF. The V and J genes are TRBV14 and TRBJ1-1, with D perhaps matching TRBD1 (6 bases). V was cut by 2 bases and J by 5 bases, with 12 bases left in between. CDR3 length: 14 residues. Germline V CDR1 and CDR2: SGHDN, FVKESK.

This chain uses TRBV7-9 with TRBJ2-7; 7 nucleotides match TRBD1. CDR1 and CDR2 (germline): SEHNR, FQNEAQ (reference sequence). Trimming at V came to 1 base and at J to 8 bases, leaving 8 bases not matched to a gene. The CDR3 extends over 14 amino acids. The CDR3 region has the DNA TGTGCCAGCAGCTTAGAAGACAGGGTTCTTCAGCAGTACTTC. This sequence encodes CASSLEDRVLQQYF.

The chain couples TRBV2 to TRBJ1-2, with D possibly being TRBD1 (6 bases). Germline loops: CDR1 SNHLY, CDR2 FYNNEI. Trimming cost V 7 bases and J 4 bases, with 16 bases left between them. CDR3 length equals 14 residues. CDR3 residues: CASIGQGPSYGYTF. DNA for the CDR3: TGTGCCAGCATTGGTCAGGGGCCGTCCTATGGCTACACCTTC.

This chain joins TRBV4-3 and TRBJ1-6; the match to TRBD1 covers 7 bases. The CDR3 is 12 amino acids. CDR1 is LGHNA and CDR2 is YSLEER in the germline V gene. The junction had 4 bases not matched to a gene; V was cut back by 1 base and J by 16 bases. The CDR3 protein is CASSQVTGELHF. CDR3 sequence (DNA): TGCGCCAGCAGCCAAGTTACAGGGGAACTCCACTTT.

The V call is TRBV27, the J call TRBJ1-1; D is undetermined. Trimming shortened V by 3 bases and J by 4 bases, and 9 bases separated the two germline ends. The CDR3 spans 13 residues. Per the germline V gene, CDR1 is MNHEY and CDR2 is SMNVEV (reference sequence). This CDR3 is CASSFGSATEAFF. The CDR3 DNA reads as TGTGCCAGCAGTTTTGGGAGTGCCACTGAAGCTTTCTTT.

This clone has just one count. V gene TRBV27 combines with J gene TRBJ2-1, with 8 bases aligning to TRBD1. Unmatched junction bases numbered 17, after V lost 6 bases and J lost 4 bases. Germline CDR1 MNHEY, CDR2 SMNVEV (reference sequence). CDR3 length: 18 residues. CDR3: CASSPISSEQGDYNEQFF. Written as DNA, the CDR3 is TGTGCCAGCAGCCCCATATCGTCGGAACAGGGGGATTACAATGAGCAGTTCTTC.